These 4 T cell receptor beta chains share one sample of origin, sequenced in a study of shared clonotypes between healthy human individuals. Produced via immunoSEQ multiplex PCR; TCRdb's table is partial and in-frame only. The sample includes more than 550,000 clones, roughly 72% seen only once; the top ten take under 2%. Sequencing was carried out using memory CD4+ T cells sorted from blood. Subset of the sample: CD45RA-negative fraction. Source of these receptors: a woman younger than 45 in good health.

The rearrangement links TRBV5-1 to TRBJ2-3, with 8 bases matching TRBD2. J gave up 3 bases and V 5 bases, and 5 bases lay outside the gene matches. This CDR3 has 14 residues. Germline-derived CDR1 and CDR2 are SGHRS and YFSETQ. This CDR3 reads CASREAGETDTQYF. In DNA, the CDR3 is TGCGCCAGCAGGGAAGCGGGAGAGACAGATACGCAGTATTTT.

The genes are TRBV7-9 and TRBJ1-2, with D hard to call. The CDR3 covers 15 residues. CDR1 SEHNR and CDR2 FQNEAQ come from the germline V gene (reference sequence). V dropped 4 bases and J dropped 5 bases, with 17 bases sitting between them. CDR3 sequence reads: CASSSAYTTTYGYTF. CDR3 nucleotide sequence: TGTGCCAGCAGCTCCGCCTACACCACGACTTATGGCTACACCTTC.

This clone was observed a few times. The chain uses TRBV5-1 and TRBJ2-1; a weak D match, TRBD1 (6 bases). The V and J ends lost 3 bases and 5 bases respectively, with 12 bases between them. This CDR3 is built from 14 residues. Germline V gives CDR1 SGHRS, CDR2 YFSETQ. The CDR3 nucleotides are TGCGCCAGCAGCTCCCTCGAGGGGGACAATGAGCAGTTCTTC. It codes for CASSSLEGDNEQFF. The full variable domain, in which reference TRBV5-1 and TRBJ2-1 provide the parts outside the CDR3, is KAGVTQTPRYLIKTRGQQVTLSCSPISGHRSVSWYQQTPGQGLQFLFEYFSETQRNKGNFPGRFSGRQFSNSRSEMNVSTLELGDSALYLCASSSLEGDNEQFFGPGTRLTVL.

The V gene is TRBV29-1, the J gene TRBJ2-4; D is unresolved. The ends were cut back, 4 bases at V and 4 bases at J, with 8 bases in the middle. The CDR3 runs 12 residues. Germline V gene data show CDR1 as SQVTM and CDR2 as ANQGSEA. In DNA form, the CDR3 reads TGCAGCGTTGTTAAGGAGAAAAACATTCAGTACTTC. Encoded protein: CSVVKEKNIQYF.